This T cell receptor (beta chain) was found in a study of STAT3 mutations in large granular lymphocyte leukemia (dated by TCRdb to the late 2010s). For the wider study: About half of the T-LGLL patients who underwent longitudinal sequencing carried canonical activating STAT3 mutations. Serial deep sequencing of TCRbeta CDR3 and STAT3 was performed in patients with T-cell large granular lymphocyte leukemia to reconstruct clonal hierarchy and dynamics. More than half of T-LGLL patients received one or more immunosuppressive therapy regimens, with hematologic response in 40% to 50% of those treated. On average, sequencing was done at around 4.2 time points per patient, with the number of samplings ranging from 2 to 8. A couple of patients with natural killer LGL leukemia were also sequenced longitudinally as controls within the study. From an initial cohort of roughly 190 LGL patients, roughly 19 representative T-LGLL cases were chosen for longitudinal sequencing of TCRbeta and STAT3. On the study overall, not on this receptor specifically: Since codominant clonotypes persisted in some patients, a small but highly pathogenic clone may have gone undetected. At least one immunodominant TCRbeta clonotype was identified in every T-LGLL patient, and multiple immunodominant subclonotypes were identified in about half of the T-LGLL patients. Linking therapy response to changes in TCR clonal burden was complicated by variable intervals between samplings and by differing treatment regimens. In 6 of 18 patients, TCR clonotype switching occurred after therapy, and every newly emerging clone was STAT3 wild type. Because no samples were available when a clone first appeared, clonal expansion had to be inferred from samplings taken at other points. In several patients, dominant TCR clone burden exceeded STAT3 mutant burden, suggesting STAT3 mutation arose secondarily within a pre-expanded clone.

Comment on this clone: Its antigen is still unknown. No quality values exist for individual bases; no much larger clone is one base distant.

TCRbeta libraries were sequenced on an Illumina MiSeq, and an average of roughly 41,000 productive templates per sample was obtained. TCRbeta CDR3 libraries were generated with the immunoSEQ assay using multiplex PCR amplification. On the study's bioinformatics: Following a previously defined approach, repertoire diversity was calculated, and values close to 0 point to extremely monoclonal samples. TCRdb took over this immuneACCESS table, retaining in-frame rearrangements with V and J assigned. Such tables are incomplete; in checked studies, under half of the missing clones stem from an unresolved V gene, and the remainder is unexplained. From that table come the V and J calls and clone size; the DNA was used to work out D and trimming. The sample data list 13,000 or so clones, and about 88% of these were observed just once. Together, the top ten hold 10% to 15% of the sample. DNA was extracted from blood mononuclear cells, and the same DNA was used for both TCR and STAT3 sequencing.

V is shortened by 7 bases, J by 11 bases, and the region joining them spans 17 bases. For CDR1 and CDR2, the germline V gene lists MNHEY and SVGAGI. The CDR3 spans 12 residues, from the cysteine through the phenylalanine. The sequence is cut down to CDR3 DNA, 36 bases in frame from base 1. The sequence came from a human donor with T large granular lymphocyte leukemia. Some clones in this sample may be carry-over from other donors' samples. The sample comprised PBMCs. The chain is assembled from TRBV6-5 and TRBJ1-1; TRBD1 is perhaps the D gene, given 5 matching bases. The bases read TGTGCCAGCAACGTCAGGGAGGGGAGGGCTTTCTTT. This codes for CASNVREGRAFF.